This passage covers 8 T cell receptor beta chains from one sample sequenced in a study of T-cell memory formation after mild COVID-19. One entry per CDR3 protein, called by TCRdb with MiXCR from the 5' RACE reads. The table lists 470,000 or so distinct CDR3 sequences, 20% of them singletons. The sequencing sample was made of PBMCs or a T cell subset sorted from them (not recorded which). These TCRs come from an adult woman who had mild COVID-19 (a few samples of this study predate the infection). Cell type and time point are not known.

The chain couples TRBV2 to TRBJ2-7; D not certain. There are 12 residues in the CDR3. Germline-derived CDR1 and CDR2 are SNHLY and FYNNEI. V lost 6 bases to trimming and J lost 1 base, with 7 bases between them. Written as DNA, the CDR3 is TGTGCCAGCAGAGTACGGTCCTACGAGCAGTACTTC. Its translation: CASRVRSYEQYF.

This clonotype showed up just a few times. The chain joins TRBV5-1 to TRBJ2-5; TRBD2 aligns across 8 bases. In germline, CDR1 is SGHRS, CDR2 YFSETQ. This CDR3 is 14 amino acids long. V was pared by 4 bases and J by 2 bases, with 4 bases of the junction left unmatched. For the CDR3, the DNA is TGCGCCAGCAGCCGGGGGGGACTTCAAGAGACCCAGTACTTC. Protein product: CASSRGGLQETQYF. The whole variable domain, filled in from reference TRBV5-1 and TRBJ2-5, reads KAGVTQTPRYLIKTRGQQVTLSCSPISGHRSVSWYQQTPGQGLQFLFEYFSETQRNKGNFPGRFSGRQFSNSRSEMNVSTLELGDSALYLCASSRGGLQETQYFGPGTRLLVL.

V gene TRBV5-1 combines with J gene TRBJ1-1, with D uncertain. With 4 bases removed from V and 0 bases from J, the gap between germline ends came to 13 bases. Germline loops: CDR1 SGHRS, CDR2 YFSETQ. This CDR3 is built from 15 residues. DNA of the CDR3: TGCGCCAGCAGCGAGAACACCCACATGAACACTGAAGCTTTCTTT. Its translation: CASSENTHMNTEAFF.

This clonotype has only a few counts. CDR3 nucleotides: TGTGCCAGCCGGGCGGGCACAGATACGCAGTATTTT. Amino acid sequence: CASRAGTDTQYF. The J gene is TRBJ2-3, the V gene TRBV12-3 or TRBV12-4; D unclear. The V and J ends lost 8 bases and 1 base respectively, with 7 bases between them. The CDR3 runs to 12 residues.

This clonotype was detected only a few times. V usage is TRBV20-1 and J usage is TRBJ2-5, with D possibly TRBD2 on 5 matching bases. The CDR3 consists of 16 residues. V dropped 0 bases and J dropped 4 bases, with 18 bases sitting between them. Germline V gene sequence: CDR1 DFQATT, CDR2 SNEGSKA (reference sequence). The CDR3 loop is CSARDADTSPGETQYF. The CDR3 nucleotides read TGCAGTGCTAGAGATGCAGATACTAGTCCGGGAGAGACCCAGTACTTC.

This chain links TRBV7-2 with TRBJ2-5, with 9 nucleotides matching TRBD2. The germline CDR1 and CDR2 sequences are SGHTA and FQGNSA. The ends lost 3 bases at V and 6 bases at J; junction bases unmatched: 11. CDR3 size: 16 residues. CDR3 sequence reads: CASSFGGRAVRKTQYF. DNA of the CDR3: TGTGCCAGCAGCTTCGGCGGGAGGGCCGTTCGGAAGACCCAGTACTTC. Looking up the rest from reference TRBV7-2 and TRBJ2-5 gives the full variable domain: GAGVSQSPSNKVTEKGKDVELRCDPISGHTALYWYRQSLGQGLEFLIYFQGNSAPDKSGLPSDRFSAERTGGSVSTLTIQRTQQEDSAVYLCASSFGGRAVRKTQYFGPGTRLLVL.

This CDR3 is CASSYQGPLHF. The CDR3 region has the DNA TGTGCCAGCAGTTACCAAGGACCCCTCCACTTT. V usage is TRBV6-2 or TRBV6-3 and J usage is TRBJ1-6; D is ambiguous. The germline gives CDR1 MNHEY, CDR2 SVGEGT. V lost 2 bases and J lost 12, with 5 bases in between. This CDR3 comprises 11 residues.

This sequence joins TRBV5-1 and TRBJ2-1, with 12 bases fitting TRBD2. Trimming took 0 bases from V and 7 from J; bases not matched to a gene: 2. There are 15 residues in the CDR3. Germline-derived CDR1 and CDR2 are SGHRS and YFSETQ. DNA for the CDR3: TGCGCCAGCAGCTTGGACCTAGCGGGAGGGAATGAGCAGTTCTTC. This gives the protein CASSLDLAGGNEQFF.